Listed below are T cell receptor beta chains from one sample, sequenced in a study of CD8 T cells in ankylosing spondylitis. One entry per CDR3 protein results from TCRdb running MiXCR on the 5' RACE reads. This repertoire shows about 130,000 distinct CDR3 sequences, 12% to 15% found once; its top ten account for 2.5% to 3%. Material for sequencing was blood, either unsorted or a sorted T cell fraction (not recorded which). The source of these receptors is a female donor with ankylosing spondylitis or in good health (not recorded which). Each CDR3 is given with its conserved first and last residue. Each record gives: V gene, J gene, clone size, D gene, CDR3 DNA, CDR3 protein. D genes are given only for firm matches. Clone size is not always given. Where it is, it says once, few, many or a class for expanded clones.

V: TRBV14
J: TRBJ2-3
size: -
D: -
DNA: TGTGCCAGCAGCCACGGACCTGGGGGGGCACTTGGTGATACGCAGTATTTT
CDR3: CASSHGPGGALGDTQYF

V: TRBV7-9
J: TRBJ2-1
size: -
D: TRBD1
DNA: TGTGCCAGCAGATTCCGGGACAGGGTCAACAATGAGCAGTTCTTC
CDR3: CASRFRDRVNNEQFF

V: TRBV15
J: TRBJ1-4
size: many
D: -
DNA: TGTGCCACCAGCAGAGATCGGGGTGAAAAACTGTTTTTT
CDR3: CATSRDRGEKLFF

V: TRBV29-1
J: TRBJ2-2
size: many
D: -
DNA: TGCAGCGTTGGGGGCACCGGGGAGCTGTTTTTT
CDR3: CSVGGTGELFF

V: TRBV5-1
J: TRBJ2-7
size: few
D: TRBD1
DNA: TGCGCCAGCGGGGCGTGGGACAGAACCTACGAGCAGTACTTC
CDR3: CASGAWDRTYEQYF

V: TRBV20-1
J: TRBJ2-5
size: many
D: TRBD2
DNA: TGCAGTGGTTCTAATAGCGGGAGTGAGACCCAGTACTTC
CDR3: CSGSNSGSETQYF

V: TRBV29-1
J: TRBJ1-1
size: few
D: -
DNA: TGCAGCGGAATTAAGGGGGATTGGGAAGCTTTCTTT
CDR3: CSGIKGDWEAFF

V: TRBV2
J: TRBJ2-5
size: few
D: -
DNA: TGTGCCAGCAGTGACAGTCTCCAAGAGACCCAGTACTTC
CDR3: CASSDSLQETQYF

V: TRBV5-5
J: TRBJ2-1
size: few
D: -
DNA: TGTGCCAGCAGCTTGTACAGGGTAACCTACAATGAGCAGTTCTTC
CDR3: CASSLYRVTYNEQFF

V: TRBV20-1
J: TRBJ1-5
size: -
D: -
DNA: TGCAGTGCTAGAGCGGGAAATAGCAATCAGCCCCAGCATTTT
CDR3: CSARAGNSNQPQHF

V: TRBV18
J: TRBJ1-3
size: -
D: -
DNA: TGTGCCAGCTCACCTGTACAGGTTTCGGACACCATATATTTT
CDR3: CASSPVQVSDTIYF

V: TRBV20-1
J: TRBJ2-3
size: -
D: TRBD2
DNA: TGCAGTGCTAGAATGGGGCTAGCGGGGAGACGCACAGATACGCAGTATTTT
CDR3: CSARMGLAGRRTDTQYF

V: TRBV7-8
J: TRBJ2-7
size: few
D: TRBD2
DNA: TGTGCCAGCAGCTTAGCGGGACTAGCGGGAATTAACGAGCAGTACTTC
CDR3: CASSLAGLAGINEQYF

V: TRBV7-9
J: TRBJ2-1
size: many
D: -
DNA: TGTGCCAGCAGCTTGTGGGAGTCCAACAATGAGCAGTTCTTC
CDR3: CASSLWESNNEQFF

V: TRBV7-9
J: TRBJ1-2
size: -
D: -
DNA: TGTGCCAGCAGCTTAGCGGGAGTGTTGGCCTACACCTTC
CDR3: CASSLAGVLAYTF

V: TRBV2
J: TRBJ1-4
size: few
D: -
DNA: TGTGCCGCCAGGGAGATAACTTGGGAAAAACTGTTTTTT
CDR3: CAAREITWEKLFF

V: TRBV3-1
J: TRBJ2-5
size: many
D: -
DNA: TGTGCCAGCAGCCAAATCGGGGGTATGGGGGAGACCCAGTACTTC
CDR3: CASSQIGGMGETQYF

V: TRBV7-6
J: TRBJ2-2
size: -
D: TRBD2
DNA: TGTGCCAGCAGCTTAGTAGCGGGGGGGAGCACCGGGGAGCTGTTTTTT
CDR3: CASSLVAGGSTGELFF

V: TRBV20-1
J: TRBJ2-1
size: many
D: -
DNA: TGCAGTGCTCCAGACCGTAATGAGCAGTTCTTC
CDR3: CSAPDRNEQFF

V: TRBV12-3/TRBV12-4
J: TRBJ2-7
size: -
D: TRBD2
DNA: TGTGCCAGCAGGGCGGGGGGGAGCCCCTACGAGCAGTACTTC
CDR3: CASRAGGSPYEQYF

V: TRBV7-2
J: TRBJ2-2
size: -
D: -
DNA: TGTGCCAGCAGCTTACGAGGTGGTCAGTCCGGGGAGCTGTTTTTT
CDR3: CASSLRGGQSGELFF

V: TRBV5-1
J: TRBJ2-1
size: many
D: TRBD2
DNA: TGCGCCAGCAGCTCCTTTGTGGCGGGGGGATTTAGTGAGCAGTTCTTC
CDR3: CASSSFVAGGFSEQFF

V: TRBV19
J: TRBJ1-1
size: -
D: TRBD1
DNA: TGTGCCAGTAGTATCACCGGGACAGCGAACACTGAAGCTTTCTTT
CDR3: CASSITGTANTEAFF

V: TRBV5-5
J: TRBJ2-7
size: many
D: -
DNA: TGTGCCAGCAGCTTAGCACTATTTGTGGACGAGCAGTACTTC
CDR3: CASSLALFVDEQYF

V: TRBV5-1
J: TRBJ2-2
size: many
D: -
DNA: TGCGCCAGCAGCTTGGATGGGACAAGTACCGGGGAGCTGTTTTTT
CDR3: CASSLDGTSTGELFF

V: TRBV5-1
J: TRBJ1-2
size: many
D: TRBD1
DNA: TGCGCCAGCAGCTTGGAGGCAGGGGGATATGGCTACACCTTC
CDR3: CASSLEAGGYGYTF